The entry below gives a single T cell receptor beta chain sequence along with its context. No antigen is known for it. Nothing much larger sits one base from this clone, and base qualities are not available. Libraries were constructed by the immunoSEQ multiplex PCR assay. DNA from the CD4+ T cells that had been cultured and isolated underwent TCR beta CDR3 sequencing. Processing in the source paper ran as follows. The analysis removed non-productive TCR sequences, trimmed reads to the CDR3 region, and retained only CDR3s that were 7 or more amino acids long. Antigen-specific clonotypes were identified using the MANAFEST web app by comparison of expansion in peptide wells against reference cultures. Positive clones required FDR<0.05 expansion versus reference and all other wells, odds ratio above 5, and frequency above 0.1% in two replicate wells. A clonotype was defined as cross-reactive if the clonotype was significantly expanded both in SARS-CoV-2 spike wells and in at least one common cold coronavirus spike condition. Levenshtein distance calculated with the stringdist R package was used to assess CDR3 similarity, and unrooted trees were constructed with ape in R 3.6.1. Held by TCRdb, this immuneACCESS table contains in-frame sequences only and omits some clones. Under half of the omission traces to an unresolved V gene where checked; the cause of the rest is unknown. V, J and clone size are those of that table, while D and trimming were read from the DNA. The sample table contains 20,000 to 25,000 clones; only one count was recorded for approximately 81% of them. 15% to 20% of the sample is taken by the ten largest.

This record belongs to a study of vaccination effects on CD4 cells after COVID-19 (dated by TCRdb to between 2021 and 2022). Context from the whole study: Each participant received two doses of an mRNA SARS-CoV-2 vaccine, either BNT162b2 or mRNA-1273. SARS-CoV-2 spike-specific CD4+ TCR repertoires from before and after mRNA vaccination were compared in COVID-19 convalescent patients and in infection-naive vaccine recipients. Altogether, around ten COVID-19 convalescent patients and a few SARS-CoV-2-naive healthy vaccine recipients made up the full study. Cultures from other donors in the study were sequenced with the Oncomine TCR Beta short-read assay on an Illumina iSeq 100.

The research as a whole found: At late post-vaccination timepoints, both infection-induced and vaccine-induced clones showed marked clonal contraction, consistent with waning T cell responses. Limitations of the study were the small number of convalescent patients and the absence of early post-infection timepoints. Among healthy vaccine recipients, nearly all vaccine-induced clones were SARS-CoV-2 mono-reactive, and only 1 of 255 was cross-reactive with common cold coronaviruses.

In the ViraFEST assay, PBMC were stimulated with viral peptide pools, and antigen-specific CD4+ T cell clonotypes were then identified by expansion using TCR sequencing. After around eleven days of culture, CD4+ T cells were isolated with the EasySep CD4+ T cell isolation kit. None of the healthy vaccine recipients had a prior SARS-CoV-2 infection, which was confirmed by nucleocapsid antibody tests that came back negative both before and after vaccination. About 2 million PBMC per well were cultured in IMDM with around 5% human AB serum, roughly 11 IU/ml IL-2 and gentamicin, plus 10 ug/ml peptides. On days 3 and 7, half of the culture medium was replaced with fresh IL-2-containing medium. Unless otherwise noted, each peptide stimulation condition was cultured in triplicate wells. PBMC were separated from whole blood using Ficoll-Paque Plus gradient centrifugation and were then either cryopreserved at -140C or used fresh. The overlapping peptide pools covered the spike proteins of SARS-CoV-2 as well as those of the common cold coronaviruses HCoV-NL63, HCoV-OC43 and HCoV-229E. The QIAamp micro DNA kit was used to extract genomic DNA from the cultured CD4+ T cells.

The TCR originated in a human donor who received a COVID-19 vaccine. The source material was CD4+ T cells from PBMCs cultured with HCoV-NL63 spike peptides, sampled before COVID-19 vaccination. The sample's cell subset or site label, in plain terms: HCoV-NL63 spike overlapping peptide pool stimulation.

CDR3 region: CASSFLAGGSPYSYNEQFF. In nucleotides, the sequence is TGTGCCAGCAGCTTTCTAGCGGGAGGGTCACCTTACTCCTACAATGAGCAGTTCTTC. Recombination linked TRBV7-9 to TRBJ2-1, with 12 bases aligning to TRBD2. The CDR3 holds 19 amino acids from the cysteine to the phenylalanine. Only the CDR3 portion is preserved as DNA: 57 bases, with reading frame beginning at the first base. The germline V and J ends show losses of 3 bases and 0 bases respectively, and no gene match explains 9 bases of the junction. The germline V gene (reference sequence) gives CDR1 as SEHNR and CDR2 as FQNEAQ.